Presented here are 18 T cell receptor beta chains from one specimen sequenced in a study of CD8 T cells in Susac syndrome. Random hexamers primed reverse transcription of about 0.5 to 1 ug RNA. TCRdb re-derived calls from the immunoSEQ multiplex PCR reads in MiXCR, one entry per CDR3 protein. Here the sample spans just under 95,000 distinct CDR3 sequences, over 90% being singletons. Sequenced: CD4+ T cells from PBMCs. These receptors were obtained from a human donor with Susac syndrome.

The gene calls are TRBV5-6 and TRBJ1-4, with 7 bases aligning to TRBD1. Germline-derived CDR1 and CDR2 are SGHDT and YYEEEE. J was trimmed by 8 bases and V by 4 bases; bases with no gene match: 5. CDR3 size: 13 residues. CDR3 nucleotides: TGTGCCAGCAGCCGGGACAGTAGGGAAAAACTGTTTTTT. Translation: CASSRDSREKLFF. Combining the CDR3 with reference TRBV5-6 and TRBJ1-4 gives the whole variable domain DAGVTQSPTHLIKTRGQQVTLRCSPKSGHDTVSWYQQALGQGPQFIFQYYEEEERQRGNFPDRFSGHQFPNYSSELNVNALLLGDSALYLCASSRDSREKLFFGSGTQLSVL.

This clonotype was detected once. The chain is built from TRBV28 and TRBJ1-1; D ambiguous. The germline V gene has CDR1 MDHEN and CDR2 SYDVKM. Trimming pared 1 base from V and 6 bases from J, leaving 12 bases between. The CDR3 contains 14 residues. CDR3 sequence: CASSLFLVGAEAFF. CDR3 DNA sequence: TGTGCCAGCAGTTTATTTTTAGTAGGAGCTGAAGCTTTCTTT.

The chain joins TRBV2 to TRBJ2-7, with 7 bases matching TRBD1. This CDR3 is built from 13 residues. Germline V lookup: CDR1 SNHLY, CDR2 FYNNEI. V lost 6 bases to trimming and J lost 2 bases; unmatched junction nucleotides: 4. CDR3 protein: CASREQGPYEQYF. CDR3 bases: TGTGCCAGCAGGGAACAGGGGCCCTACGAGCAGTACTTC.

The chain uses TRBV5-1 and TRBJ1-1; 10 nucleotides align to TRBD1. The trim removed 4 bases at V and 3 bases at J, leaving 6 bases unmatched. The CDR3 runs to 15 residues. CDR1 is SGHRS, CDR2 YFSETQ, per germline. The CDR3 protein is CASSRGQGFDTEAFF. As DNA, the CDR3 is TGCGCCAGCAGCCGGGGACAGGGGTTCGACACTGAAGCTTTCTTT.

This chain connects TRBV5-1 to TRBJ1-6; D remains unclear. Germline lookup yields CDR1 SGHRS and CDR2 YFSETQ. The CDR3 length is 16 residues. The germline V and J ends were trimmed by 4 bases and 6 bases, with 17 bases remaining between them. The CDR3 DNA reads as TGCGCCAGCAGCCCAGGAGCTACCTTTGGTAATTCACCCCTCCACTTT. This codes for CASSPGATFGNSPLHF.

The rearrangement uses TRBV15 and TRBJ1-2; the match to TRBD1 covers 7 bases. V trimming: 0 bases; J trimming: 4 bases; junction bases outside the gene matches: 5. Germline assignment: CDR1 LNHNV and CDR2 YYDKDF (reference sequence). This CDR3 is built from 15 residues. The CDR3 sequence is CATSRETGVGYGYTF. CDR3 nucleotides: TGTGCCACCAGCAGAGAAACAGGGGTCGGCTATGGCTACACCTTC.

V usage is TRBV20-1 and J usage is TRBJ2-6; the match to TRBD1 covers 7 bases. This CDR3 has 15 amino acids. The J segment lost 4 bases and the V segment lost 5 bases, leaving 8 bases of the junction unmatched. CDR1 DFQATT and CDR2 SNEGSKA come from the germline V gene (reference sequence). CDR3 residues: CSAGQAGLGANVLTF. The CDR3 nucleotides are TGCAGTGCTGGACAGGCGGGTTTGGGGGCCAACGTCCTGACTTTC.

CDR3 protein: CASSSVGTRQFF. Here the CDR3 DNA reads TGTGCCAGCAGCTCCGTAGGGACCCGGCAGTTCTTC. The genes are TRBV7-2 and TRBJ2-1; the D call may be TRBD1 or TRBD2 (5 bases each). Germline V gene lookup returns CDR1 SGHTA and CDR2 FQGNSA. The CDR3 is 12 amino acids. Trimming cost V 4 bases and J 12 bases, with 13 bases left between them.

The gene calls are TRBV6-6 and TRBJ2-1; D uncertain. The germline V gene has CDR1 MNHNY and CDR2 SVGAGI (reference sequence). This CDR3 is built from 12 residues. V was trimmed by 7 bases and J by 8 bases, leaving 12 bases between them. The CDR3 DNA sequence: TGTGCCAGCACAAATTTGGGGTATGAGCAGTTCTTC. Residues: CASTNLGYEQFF.

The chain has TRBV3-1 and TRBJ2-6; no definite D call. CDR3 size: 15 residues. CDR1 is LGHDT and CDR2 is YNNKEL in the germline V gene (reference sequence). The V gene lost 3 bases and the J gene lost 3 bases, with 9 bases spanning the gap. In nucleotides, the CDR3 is TGTGCCAGCAGCCAGAACACCGATGGGGCCAACGTCCTGACTTTC. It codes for CASSQNTDGANVLTF.

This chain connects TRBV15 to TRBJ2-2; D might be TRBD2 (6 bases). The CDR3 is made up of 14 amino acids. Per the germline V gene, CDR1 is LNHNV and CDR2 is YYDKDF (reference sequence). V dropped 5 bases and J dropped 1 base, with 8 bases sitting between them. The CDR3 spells CATSAGLNTGELFF. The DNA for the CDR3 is TGTGCCACCAGCGCGGGACTGAACACCGGGGAGCTGTTTTTT. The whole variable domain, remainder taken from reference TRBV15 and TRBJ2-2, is DAMVIQNPRYQVTQFGKPVTLSCSQTLNHNVMYWYQQKSSQAPKLLFHYYDKDFNNEADTPDNFQSRRPNTSFCFLDIRSPGLGDTAMYLCATSAGLNTGELFFGEGSRLTVL.

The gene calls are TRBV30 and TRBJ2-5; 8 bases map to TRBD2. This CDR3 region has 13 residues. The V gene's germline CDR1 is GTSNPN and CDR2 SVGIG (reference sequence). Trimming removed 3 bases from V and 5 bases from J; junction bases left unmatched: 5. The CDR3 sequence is CAWSGGARETQYF. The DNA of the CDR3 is TGTGCCTGGAGCGGGGGGGCACGGGAGACCCAGTACTTC.

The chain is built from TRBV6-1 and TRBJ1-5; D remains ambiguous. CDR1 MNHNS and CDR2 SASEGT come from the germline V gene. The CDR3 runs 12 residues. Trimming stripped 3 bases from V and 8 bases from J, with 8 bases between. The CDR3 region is CASSDQEKPQHF. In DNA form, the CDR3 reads TGTGCCAGCAGTGATCAGGAAAAGCCCCAGCATTTT.

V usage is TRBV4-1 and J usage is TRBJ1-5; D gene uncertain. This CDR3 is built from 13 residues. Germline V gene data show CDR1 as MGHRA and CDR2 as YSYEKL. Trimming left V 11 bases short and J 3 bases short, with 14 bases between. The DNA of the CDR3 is TGCGCCGTAGCCCGGGCCCTCAATCAGCCCCAGCATTTT. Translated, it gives CAVARALNQPQHF.

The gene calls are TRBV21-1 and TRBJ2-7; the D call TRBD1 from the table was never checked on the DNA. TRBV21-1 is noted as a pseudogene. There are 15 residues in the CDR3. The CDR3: CASSKCLRTVYEQYF. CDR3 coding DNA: TGTGCCAGCAGCAAATGCCTGCGGACAGTCTACGAGCAGTACTTC.

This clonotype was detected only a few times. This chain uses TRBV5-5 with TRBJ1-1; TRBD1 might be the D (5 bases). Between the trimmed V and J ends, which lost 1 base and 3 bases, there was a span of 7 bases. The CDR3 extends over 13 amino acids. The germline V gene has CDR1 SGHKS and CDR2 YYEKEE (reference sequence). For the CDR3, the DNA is TGTGCCAGCAGCTTGTTAGGGGACACTGAAGCTTTCTTT. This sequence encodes CASSLLGDTEAFF.

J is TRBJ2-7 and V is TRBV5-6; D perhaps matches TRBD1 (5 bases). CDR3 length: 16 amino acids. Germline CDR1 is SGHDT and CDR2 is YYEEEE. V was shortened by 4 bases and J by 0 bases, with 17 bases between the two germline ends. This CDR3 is CASSTRGWGSSYEQYF. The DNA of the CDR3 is TGTGCCAGCAGCACAAGGGGATGGGGAAGCTCCTACGAGCAGTACTTC.

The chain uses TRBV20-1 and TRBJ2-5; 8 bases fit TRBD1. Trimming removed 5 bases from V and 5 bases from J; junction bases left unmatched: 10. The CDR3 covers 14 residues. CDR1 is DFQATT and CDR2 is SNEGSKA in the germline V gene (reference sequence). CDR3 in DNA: TGCAGTGCTGGGAAGACAGGGGATGGCGAGACCCAGTACTTC. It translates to CSAGKTGDGETQYF.